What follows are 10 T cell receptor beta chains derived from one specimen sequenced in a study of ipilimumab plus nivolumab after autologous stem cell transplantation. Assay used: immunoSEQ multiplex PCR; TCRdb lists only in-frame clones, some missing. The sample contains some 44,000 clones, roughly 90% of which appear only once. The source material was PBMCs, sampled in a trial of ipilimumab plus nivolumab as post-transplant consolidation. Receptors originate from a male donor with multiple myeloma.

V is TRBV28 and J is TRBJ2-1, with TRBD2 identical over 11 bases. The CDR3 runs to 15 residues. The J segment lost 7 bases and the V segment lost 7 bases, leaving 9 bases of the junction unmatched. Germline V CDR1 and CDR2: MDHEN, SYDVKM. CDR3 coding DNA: TGTGCCAGCACTCACCGGCTAGCGGGAGGTAATGAGCAGTTCTTC. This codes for CASTHRLAGGNEQFF.

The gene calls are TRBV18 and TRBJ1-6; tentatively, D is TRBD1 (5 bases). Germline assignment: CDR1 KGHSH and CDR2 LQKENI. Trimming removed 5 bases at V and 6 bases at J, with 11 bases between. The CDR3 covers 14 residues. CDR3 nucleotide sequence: TGTGCCAGCTCAGGAGGGACGGTTAATTCACCCCTCCACTTT. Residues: CASSGGTVNSPLHF.

The CDR3: CASGDTQGKVAAFF. The CDR3 DNA is TGTGCCAGCGGAGACACCCAGGGCAAGGTGGCGGCTTTCTTT. The chain joins TRBV25-1 to TRBJ1-1, with a tentative D call TRBD1 (5 bases). The CDR3 contains 14 residues. Trimming removed 8 bases at V and 11 bases at J, with 24 bases between. From germline, CDR1 is MGHDK and CDR2 SYGVNS.

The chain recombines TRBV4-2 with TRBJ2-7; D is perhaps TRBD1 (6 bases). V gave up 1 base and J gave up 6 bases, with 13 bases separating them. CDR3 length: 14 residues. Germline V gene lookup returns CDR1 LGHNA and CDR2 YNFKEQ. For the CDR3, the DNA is TGTGCCAGCAGCCAAGGTCCTCCAGGGGTCGAGCAGTACTTC. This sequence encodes CASSQGPPGVEQYF.

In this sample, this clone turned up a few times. The CDR3 region is CASSVGAGRGAGAGANVLTF. CDR3 DNA sequence: TGTGCCAGCAGCGTAGGGGCCGGGCGGGGAGCTGGGGCTGGGGCCAACGTCCTGACTTTC. The chain has TRBV9 and TRBJ2-6, with D perhaps matching TRBD2 (6 bases). CDR3 length equals 20 residues. Trimming removed 0 bases from V and 2 bases from J, with 21 bases in between. The V gene's germline CDR1 is SGDLS and CDR2 YYNGEE.

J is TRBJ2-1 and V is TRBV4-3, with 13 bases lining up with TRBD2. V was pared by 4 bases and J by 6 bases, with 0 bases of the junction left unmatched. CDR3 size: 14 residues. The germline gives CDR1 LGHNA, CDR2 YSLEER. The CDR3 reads CASSRTSGGNEQFF. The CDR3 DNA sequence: TGCGCCAGCAGCCGGACTAGCGGGGGCAATGAGCAGTTCTTC.

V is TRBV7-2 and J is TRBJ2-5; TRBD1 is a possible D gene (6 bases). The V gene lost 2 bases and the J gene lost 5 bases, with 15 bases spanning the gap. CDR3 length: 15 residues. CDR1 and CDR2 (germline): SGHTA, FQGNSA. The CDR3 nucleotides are TGTGCCAGCAGCTTAAAGCTGACAGGAGCGGAGACCCAGTACTTC. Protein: CASSLKLTGAETQYF.

The CDR3 loop reads CASSFGQLQETQYF. The DNA of the CDR3 is TGTGCCAGCAGCTTCGGACAACTCCAAGAGACCCAGTACTTC. The chain employs TRBV6-5 and TRBJ2-5; TRBD1 is a possible D gene (5 bases). The germline CDR1 and CDR2 sequences are MNHEY and SVGAGI. V gave up 6 bases and J gave up 1 base, with 12 bases separating them. This CDR3 has 14 amino acids.

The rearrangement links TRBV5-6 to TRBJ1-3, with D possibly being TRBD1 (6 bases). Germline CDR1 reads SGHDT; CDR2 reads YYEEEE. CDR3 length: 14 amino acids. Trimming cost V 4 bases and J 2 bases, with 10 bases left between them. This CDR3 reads CASSPGQTGNTIYF. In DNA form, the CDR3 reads TGTGCCAGCAGCCCTGGACAGACTGGAAACACCATATATTTT.

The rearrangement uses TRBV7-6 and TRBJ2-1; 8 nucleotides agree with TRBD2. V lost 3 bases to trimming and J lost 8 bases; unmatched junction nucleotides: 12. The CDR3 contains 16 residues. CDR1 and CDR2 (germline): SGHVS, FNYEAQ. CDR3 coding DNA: TGTGCCAGCAGCTTCCTCTCGCGGGGGGTGGGCGATGAGCAGTTCTTC. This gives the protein CASSFLSRGVGDEQFF.